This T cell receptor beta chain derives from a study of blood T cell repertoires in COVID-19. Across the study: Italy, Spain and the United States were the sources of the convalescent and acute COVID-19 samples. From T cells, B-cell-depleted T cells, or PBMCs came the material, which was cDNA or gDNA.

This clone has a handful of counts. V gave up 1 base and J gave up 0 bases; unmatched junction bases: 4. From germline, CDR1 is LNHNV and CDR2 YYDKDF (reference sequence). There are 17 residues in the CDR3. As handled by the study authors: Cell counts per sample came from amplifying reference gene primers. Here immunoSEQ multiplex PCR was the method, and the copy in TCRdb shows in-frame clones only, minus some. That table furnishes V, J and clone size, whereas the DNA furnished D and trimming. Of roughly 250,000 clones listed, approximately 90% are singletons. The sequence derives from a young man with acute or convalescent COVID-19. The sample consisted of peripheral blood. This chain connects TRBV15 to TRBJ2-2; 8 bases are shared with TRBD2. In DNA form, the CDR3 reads TGTGCCACCAGCAGAGGAGCGGGAGACCCGAACACCGGGGAGCTGTTTTTT. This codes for CATSRGAGDPNTGELFF.